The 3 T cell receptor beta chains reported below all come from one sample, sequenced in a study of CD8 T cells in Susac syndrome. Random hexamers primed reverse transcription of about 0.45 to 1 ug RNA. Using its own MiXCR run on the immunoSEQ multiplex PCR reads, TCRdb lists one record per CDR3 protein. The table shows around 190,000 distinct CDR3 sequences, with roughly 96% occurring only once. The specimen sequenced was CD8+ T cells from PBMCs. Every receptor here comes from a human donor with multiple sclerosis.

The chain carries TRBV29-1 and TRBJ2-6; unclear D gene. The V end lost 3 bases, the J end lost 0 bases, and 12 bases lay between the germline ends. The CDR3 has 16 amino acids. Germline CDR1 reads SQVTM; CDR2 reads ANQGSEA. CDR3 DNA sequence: TGCAGCGTTGATGCAGGAATTAGCTCTGGGGCCAACGTCCTGACTTTC. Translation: CSVDAGISSGANVLTF.

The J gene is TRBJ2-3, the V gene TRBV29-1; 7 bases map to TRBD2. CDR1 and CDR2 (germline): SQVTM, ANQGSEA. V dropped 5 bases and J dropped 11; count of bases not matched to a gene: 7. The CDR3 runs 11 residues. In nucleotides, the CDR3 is TGCAGCGTTCCAAAGTCGGGGGGGCAGTATTTT. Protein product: CSVPKSGGQYF.

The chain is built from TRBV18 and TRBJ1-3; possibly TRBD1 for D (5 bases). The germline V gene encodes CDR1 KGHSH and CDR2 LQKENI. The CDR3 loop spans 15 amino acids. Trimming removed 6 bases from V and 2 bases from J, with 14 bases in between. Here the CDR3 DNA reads TGTGCCAGCTCTCGGGACGGAGAAGCTGGAAACACCATATATTTT. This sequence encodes CASSRDGEAGNTIYF.